Listed below are T cell receptor beta chains from one sample, sequenced in a study of shared clonotypes between healthy human individuals. The data were produced by immunoSEQ multiplex PCR, yet TCRdb's version contains in-frame clones alone and is incomplete. The top ten hold about 0.89% of the sample, which has about a million clones, roughly 77% seen once. The sequenced sample was memory CD4+ T cells from PBMCs. These receptors were taken from a young man in good health. Some clones in this sample may be carry-over from other donors' samples. CDR3s include the opening cysteine and the closing phenylalanine or tryptophan. Each record gives: V gene, D gene, clone size, J gene, CDR3 protein, CDR3 DNA. The D gene is left open where the match is weak. Some rows have no size entry. The others give once, few or many, or a class for an expanded clone.

TRBV2	-	-	TRBJ2-6	CASSAPGTGANVLTF	TGTGCCAGCAGCGCCCCAGGGACTGGGGCCAACGTCCTGACTTTC
TRBV2	-	-	TRBJ2-1	CASSSGTAGNEQFF	TGTGCCAGCAGTTCCGGGACTGCGGGGAATGAGCAGTTCTTC
TRBV7-9	TRBD2	few	TRBJ2-1	CASSLLTSGKYEQFF	TGTGCCAGCAGCTTACTTACTAGCGGGAAATATGAGCAGTTCTTC
TRBV5-6	-	few	TRBJ1-1	CASSKRQRTEAFF	TGTGCCAGCAGCAAGCGGCAAAGGACTGAAGCTTTCTTT
TRBV28	TRBD2	-	TRBJ2-3	CASTTLSGLAGGPDTQYF	TGTGCCAGCACCACCCTCTCCGGGCTAGCGGGTGGCCCAGATACGCAGTATTTT
TRBV5-1	TRBD1	-	TRBJ1-2	CASSSGQGSGYTF	TGCGCCAGCAGCTCAGGACAGGGCTCAGGCTACACCTTC
TRBV5-1	-	-	TRBJ2-3	CASSLGGTHGTDTQYF	TGCGCCAGCAGCTTGGGGGGAACCCATGGGACAGATACGCAGTATTTT
TRBV5-1	TRBD2	few	TRBJ2-1	CASSLVSGSGYEQFF	TGCGCCAGCAGCTTGGTTAGCGGGAGTGGGTATGAGCAGTTCTTC
TRBV11-2	TRBD1	once	TRBJ1-2	CASSSTRPTDRDHGYTF	TGTGCCAGCAGCTCCACCAGACCAACGGACAGGGATCATGGCTACACCTTC
TRBV5-1	-	-	TRBJ2-7	CASSPPRGYEQYF	TGCGCCAGCAGCCCCCCTCGGGGCTACGAGCAGTACTTC
TRBV7-2	-	-	TRBJ2-2	CASSLGGGTAYTGELFF	TGTGCCAGCAGCTTAGGAGGGGGGACAGCCTACACCGGGGAGCTGTTTTTT
TRBV11-1	-	-	TRBJ1-4	CASSNTGEKLFF	TGTGCCAGCAGCAATACAGGTGAAAAACTGTTTTTT
TRBV2	-	-	TRBJ2-1	CASSETSWQFF	TGTGCCAGCAGTGAGACTAGTTGGCAGTTCTTC
TRBV2	TRBD1	-	TRBJ2-5	CASSPEQGWKETQYF	TGTGCCAGCAGCCCCGAACAGGGGTGGAAAGAGACCCAGTACTTC
TRBV7-9	-	-	TRBJ2-5	CASRKYQETQYF	TGTGCCAGCAGGAAATACCAAGAGACCCAGTACTTC
TRBV5-4	-	once	TRBJ2-1	CASSQEPGLYNEQFF	TGTGCCAGCAGCCAAGAACCGGGACTTTACAATGAGCAGTTCTTC
TRBV6-5	-	-	TRBJ1-2	CASRKSGTYGYTF	TGTGCCAGCAGGAAATCGGGGACCTATGGCTACACCTTC
TRBV25-1	-	once	TRBJ1-2	CASSRQPDYGYTF	TGTGCCAGCAGCAGACAGCCCGACTATGGCTACACCTTC
TRBV6-1	-	-	TRBJ2-1	CASSELGYNEQFF	TGTGCCAGCAGTGAACTAGGCTACAATGAGCAGTTCTTC
TRBV15	-	-	TRBJ2-3	CATSSTPGSYTDTQYF	TGTGCCACCAGCTCCACACCGGGATCCTACACAGATACGCAGTATTTT